The T cell receptor (beta chain) under discussion was sequenced for a study of CDR3 diversity in severe acne. TCRdb re-called the PCR reads with MiXCR, one entry per CDR3 protein. Of about 93,000 distinct CDR3 sequences listed, about 52% are singletons. This clonotype was counted many times. CDR1 and CDR2 (germline): SGHDT, YYEEEE. V shed 3 bases, J shed 4 bases, and the junction held 11 bases outside the gene matches. This CDR3 is 16 amino acids long. The TCR comes from a male donor in good health, serving as a control. The chain joins TRBV5-6 to TRBJ2-7; 9 nucleotides align to TRBD1. The source material was blood. The CDR3 DNA follows: TGTGCCAGCAGCTCTGGGGGACAGGGCTTGACATACGAGCAGTACTTC. Protein: CASSSGGQGLTYEQYF.